This TCR beta chain was retrieved from a study of shared T cell receptors in the human thymus. The method was immunoSEQ multiplex PCR; TCRdb's version includes in-frame clones alone and lacks a portion of them. Of some 700,000 clones in the sample, 75% to 90% are singletons; the top ten hold more than 0.008%. V was pared by 5 bases and J by 8 bases, with 18 bases between. CDR1 is MDHEN and CDR2 is SYDVKM in the germline V gene. CDR3 length: 15 residues. This same sample was also taken into another study, of human thymus T cells.

Material for sequencing was thymocytes. This sequence joins TRBV28 and TRBJ1-4; D not certain. This receptor was taken from a girl less than two years old with a congenital heart defect. The CDR3 bases are TGTGCCAGCAGTAAGCCAGGTACTTTAACCGAAAAACTGTTTTTT. The encoded protein is CASSKPGTLTEKLFF.